The 20 T cell receptor delta chains below were found in one sample sequenced in a study of human gamma delta and Vdelta1 T cells. These receptors have no known antigen. TCRdb re-called the PCR reads via CATT. The sample holds several thousand delta-chain clones; less than 45% are singletons and the top ten take roughly 9%. The sequenced sample consisted of Vdelta1 gamma-delta T cells from blood grown in culture (DOT cells). The receptors were gathered from a human donor in good health.

This clone was seen a few times. The gene calls are TRDV1 and TRDJ1; 8 nucleotides agree with TRDD3. Germline trimming cut 4 bases from V and 2 bases from J; bases unmatched to any gene: 21. The CDR3 contains 20 residues. Germline loops: CDR1 TSWWSYY, CDR2 QGS. DNA for the CDR3: TGTGCTCTTGGGGGTGCCCTACGAAAGGGATACGAGACAGATACCGATAAACTCATCTTT. Its translation: CALGGALRKGYETDTDKLIF.

V and J are TRDV1 and TRDJ1; no reliable D call. This CDR3 spans 14 amino acids. Trimming shortened V by 4 bases and J by 11 bases, and 20 bases separated the two germline ends. The germline CDR1 and CDR2 sequences are TSWWSYY and QGS. The CDR3 DNA is TGTGCTCTTGGGGGTCCAACTCCTCTTACCAGCCTCATCTTT. This sequence encodes CALGGPTPLTSLIF.

This chain connects TRDV1 to TRDJ1; D remains ambiguous. CDR1 is TSWWSYY, CDR2 QGS, per germline. CDR3 length equals 17 residues. V was trimmed by 5 bases and J by 1 base, leaving 20 bases between them. This CDR3 reads CALGSLKGTSSTDKLIF. The CDR3 DNA reads TGTGCTCTTGGGTCTCTGAAGGGTACCAGCAGCACCGATAAACTCATCTTT.

This rearrangement joins TRDV2 to TRDJ1; 11 bases align to TRDD3. CDR3 length: 16 residues. Trimming removed 0 bases from V and 1 base from J; junction bases left unmatched: 3. Germline V gene lookup returns CDR1 GEAIGNYY and CDR2 EKD. This chain's CDR3 is CACDTGWGIPTDKLIF. CDR3 in DNA: TGTGCCTGTGACACCGGCTGGGGGATACCCACCGATAAACTCATCTTT.

V and J are TRDV3 and TRDJ1, with 9 bases fitting TRDD3. Germline V gene sequence: CDR1 TVYSNPD, CDR2 GDNSRS (reference sequence). V was clipped by 2 bases and J by 0 bases; unmatched bases: 19. The CDR3 has 19 residues. The DNA for the CDR3 is TGTGCCTTTGTTTCCTACCGTGTACTGGGGGACTTGTACACCGATAAACTCATCTTT. It translates to CAFVSYRVLGDLYTDKLIF.

The chain couples TRDV1 to TRDJ1; 10 bases align to TRDD3. J gave up 0 bases and V 2 bases, and 24 bases lay outside the gene matches. The germline gives CDR1 TSWWSYY, CDR2 QGS. The CDR3 consists of 23 residues. CDR3 protein: CALGERDQFLPTGGSLDTDKLIF. For the CDR3, the DNA is TGTGCTCTTGGGGAAAGGGATCAGTTCCTCCCGACTGGGGGATCTCTGGACACCGATAAACTCATCTTT.

This chain links TRDV1 with TRDJ1; 8 nucleotides line up with TRDD3. The CDR3 has 17 amino acids. Unmatched junction bases numbered 19, after V lost 6 bases and J lost 7 bases. Per the germline V gene, CDR1 is TSWWSYY and CDR2 is QGS. In DNA, the CDR3 is TGTGCTCTTGGCGAAACCGTCGGGGGGATATTGGTAGGTAAACTCATCTTT. Translating gives CALGETVGGILVGKLIF.

This sequence joins TRDV1 and TRDJ1; TRDD3 agrees at 10 bases. The V and J ends lost 3 bases and 0 bases, in that order; junction bases with no gene match: 19. This CDR3 contains 21 residues. Germline V gene lookup returns CDR1 TSWWSYY and CDR2 QGS. DNA for the CDR3: TGTGCTCTTGGGGACGGCCTTTCGTACTGGGGGATCTCCACGTACACCGATAAACTCATCTTT. Translating gives CALGDGLSYWGISTYTDKLIF.

V is TRDV1 and J is TRDJ1, with D perhaps TRDD3 (5 bases). In germline, CDR1 is TSWWSYY, CDR2 QGS. This CDR3 is 24 amino acids long. V lost 3 bases and J lost 0, with 38 bases in between. Written as DNA, the CDR3 is TGTGCTCTTGGGGATGTGGGCCCCCTTTCACGCCGTACTGGTCTTTACCCGTACACCGATAAACTCATCTTT. This gives the protein CALGDVGPLSRRTGLYPYTDKLIF.

The chain couples TRDV1 to TRDJ1, with TRDD3 matching 9 bases. V was pared by 5 bases and J by 1 base, with 20 bases of the junction left unmatched. The CDR3 consists of 20 residues. Germline V gene lookup returns CDR1 TSWWSYY and CDR2 QGS. The chain's CDR3 is CALGIRPSFVLGDCTDKLIF. The CDR3 bases are TGTGCTCTTGGGATCCGGCCTTCCTTCGTACTGGGGGACTGCACCGATAAACTCATCTTT.

This clone was detected once. This rearrangement joins TRDV1 to TRDJ1; maybe TRDD3 (6 bases). Germline CDR1 is TSWWSYY and CDR2 is QGS. The CDR3 is made up of 18 amino acids. V lost 3 bases and J lost 3, with 23 bases in between. The DNA for the CDR3 is TGTGCTCTTGGGGACACGATTCTGGGTTTTCTGGGGCCCGATAAACTCATCTTT. As protein: CALGDTILGFLGPDKLIF.

Only one count was recorded for this clone. The rearrangement uses TRDV1 and TRDJ1; 7 bases match TRDD3. The CDR3 contains 20 residues. The ends lost 2 bases at V and 1 base at J; junction bases unmatched: 19. CDR1 TSWWSYY and CDR2 QGS come from the germline V gene. The CDR3 reads CALGEVSPSTGVKFTDKLIF. The DNA of the CDR3 is TGTGCTCTTGGGGAAGTGTCCCCCAGTACTGGGGTTAAGTTCACCGATAAACTCATCTTT.

Relative to its sample, this clone is medium-sized. The chain carries TRDV1 and TRDJ1, with D possibly TRDD3 on 6 matching bases. The CDR3 loop spans 17 amino acids. V was shortened by 1 base and J by 8 bases, with 23 bases between the two germline ends. Germline CDR1 is TSWWSYY and CDR2 is QGS. CDR3: CALGEPLLRGGFSKLIF. CDR3 sequence (DNA): TGTGCTCTTGGGGAACCTCTCCTGCGTGGGGGCTTTTCGAAACTCATCTTT.

This clone was detected a few times. The chain employs TRDV1 and TRDJ1; 12 nucleotides agree with TRDD3. CDR1 is TSWWSYY, CDR2 QGS, per germline. With 0 bases clipped from V and 7 bases from J, the junction kept 15 bases outside the gene matches. This CDR3 spans 19 amino acids. The CDR3 bases are TGTGCTCTTGGGGAACTAGCGCCGCCCCGTACTGGGGGATACTGTAAACTCATCTTT. Translation gives CALGELAPPRTGGYCKLIF.

The chain recombines TRAV36/DV7 with TRDJ1, with TRDD3 matching 9 bases. The V segment lost 0 bases and the J segment 0 bases; nucleotides outside the gene matches: 21. The CDR3 covers 21 residues. Germline V gene lookup returns CDR1 VTNFRS and CDR2 LTSSGIE (reference sequence). The CDR3 nucleotides read TGTGCTGTGGAGGGGATCTACGTGGGGGATATGGGATCCGAGTACACCGATAAACTCATCTTT. The encoded protein is CAVEGIYVGDMGSEYTDKLIF.

In its sample, this clone is medium-sized. The genes are TRDV1 and TRDJ1, with 11 bases fitting TRDD3. The CDR3 spans 20 residues. The germline V gene has CDR1 TSWWSYY and CDR2 QGS. V trimming: 3 bases; J trimming: 0 bases; junction bases outside the gene matches: 15. The CDR3 DNA reads as TGTGCTCTTGGGGAGGGCCTTCCTTACACTGGGGGATATCACACCGATAAACTCATCTTT. It translates to CALGEGLPYTGGYHTDKLIF.

On this clone: This may stem from a read error, because a much larger clone lies one nucleotide away. The sample holds other DNA sequences that translate to the same CDR3. This chain joins TRDV1 and TRDJ1; 11 nucleotides line up with TRDD3. Germline V gives CDR1 TSWWSYY, CDR2 QGS. CDR3 length equals 22 residues. CDR3 protein: CALGELGSYEPWGIPYTDKLIF. CDR3 nucleotide sequence: TGTGCTCTTGGAGAACTCGGCTCCTACGAACCCTGGGGGATACCGTACACCGATAAACTCATCTTT.

The chain employs TRDV1 and TRDJ1; D is uncertain. V dropped 5 bases and J dropped 2 bases, with 21 bases sitting between them. The CDR3 is made up of 17 amino acids. Looked up from germline, CDR1 is TSWWSYY and CDR2 is QGS. The CDR3 nucleotides read TGTGCTCTTGGGAACCTTAAGATTGGGCCGAGGACCGATAAACTCATCTTT. It codes for CALGNLKIGPRTDKLIF.

J is TRDJ1 and V is TRDV1; possibly TRDD2 for D (6 bases). V lost 7 bases and J 3 bases, leaving 42 bases between the germline ends. Germline-derived CDR1 and CDR2 are TSWWSYY and QGS. This CDR3 region has 23 residues. CDR3 in amino acids: CALVHNPIFLNPILDLNSDKLIF. CDR3 in DNA: TGTGCTCTTGTGCACAACCCAATATTCCTAAACCCCATACTGGACTTAAATTCCGATAAACTCATCTTT.

Only a few counts were recorded for this clone. The rearrangement links TRDV1 to TRDJ1, with 12 bases fitting TRDD3. Looked up from germline, CDR1 is TSWWSYY and CDR2 is QGS. The V and J ends lost 6 bases and 10 bases, in that order; junction bases with no gene match: 24. The CDR3 length is 19 residues. The CDR3, as DNA: TGTGCTCTTGGCCTCTTCCTAAGGTCCTTTAGTCTGGGGGATACGACACTCATCTTT. The encoded protein is CALGLFLRSFSLGDTTLIF.